Below, 28 T cell receptor beta chains from the same sample are listed, as sequenced in a study of shared clonotypes between healthy human individuals. Sequencing was performed with immunoSEQ multiplex PCR; in TCRdb, only in-frame clones are kept and a portion is missing. The sample yields approximately 2.3 million clones, just over 90% seen once. The sequencing input was naive CD4+ T cells from PBMCs. Subset noted: CD45RA+ positively selected. The receptors stem from a man younger than 30 in good health. Some clones in this sample may be carry-over from other donors' samples.

The chain recombines TRBV21-1 with TRBJ1-5. TRBV21-1 is described as a pseudogene. The CDR3 spans 13 residues. The CDR3 region has the DNA TGTGCCAGCAGCATCCCGCGCCCTGAGCCCCAGCATTTT. Its protein is CASSIPRPEPQHF.

This chain uses TRBV6-6 with TRBJ1-4, with D possibly being TRBD1 (5 bases). Trimming shortened V by 0 bases and J by 8 bases, and 13 bases separated the two germline ends. CDR3 length: 15 residues. CDR1 is MNHNY and CDR2 is SVGAGI in the germline V gene (reference sequence). The CDR3 spells CASSYSGGPGEKLFF. The DNA for the CDR3 is TGTGCCAGCAGTTACTCGGGGGGTCCGGGGGAAAAACTGTTTTTT.

The chain is built from TRBV5-1 and TRBJ2-7; D tentatively fits TRBD1 or TRBD2 (5 bases each). Trimming stripped 4 bases from V and 3 bases from J, with 17 bases between. This CDR3 region has 15 residues. CDR1 SGHRS and CDR2 YFSETQ come from the germline V gene. CDR3 region: CASSPPKGTHYEQYF. CDR3 DNA sequence: TGCGCCAGCAGCCCCCCCAAAGGGACCCACTACGAGCAGTACTTC.

The chain couples TRBV5-4 to TRBJ2-2; maybe TRBD2 (6 bases). Per the germline V gene, CDR1 is SGHNT and CDR2 is YYREEE (reference sequence). Trimming shortened V by 0 bases and J by 4 bases, and 10 bases separated the two germline ends. There are 15 residues in the CDR3. The CDR3 nucleotides are TGTGCCAGCAGCTTGGGCGGGACGGGCACCGGGGAGCTGTTTTTT. Its protein is CASSLGGTGTGELFF.

This CDR3 reads CASSRIRGNQPQHF. CDR3 coding DNA: TGTGCCAGCAGTCGTATAAGGGGCAATCAGCCCCAGCATTTT. The chain has TRBV28 and TRBJ1-5; no definite D call. The CDR3 runs 14 residues. CDR1 and CDR2 from the germline V gene are MDHEN and SYDVKM. With 5 bases removed from V and 2 bases from J, the gap between germline ends came to 10 bases. Filled out from reference TRBV28 and TRBJ1-5, the complete variable domain reads DVKVTQSSRYLVKRTGEKVFLECVQDMDHENMFWYRQDPGLGLRLIYFSYDVKMKEKGDIPEGYSVSREKKERFSLILESASTNQTSMYLCASSRIRGNQPQHFGDGTRLSIL.

This clone was counted only a few times. V and J are TRBV28 and TRBJ1-5; maybe TRBD1 (5 bases). The CDR3 sequence is 11 residues long. Trimming shortened V by 3 bases and J by 12 bases, and 9 bases separated the two germline ends. The germline CDR1 and CDR2 sequences are MDHEN and SYDVKM. CDR3: CASSFLQGQHF. CDR3 in DNA: TGTGCCAGCAGTTTCCTCCAGGGCCAGCATTTT.

The chain is built from TRBV29-1 and TRBJ2-3, with 9 bases matching TRBD1. This CDR3 spans 14 amino acids. V lost 7 bases and J lost 5; bases outside the gene matches: 10. The germline V gene has CDR1 SQVTM and CDR2 ANQGSEA. CDR3 sequence reads: CSGAGTGRGDTQYF. The CDR3 nucleotides are TGCAGCGGCGCCGGGACAGGGAGGGGAGATACGCAGTATTTT.

The chain is built from TRBV7-2 and TRBJ2-3; 12 bases are a match to TRBD2. The CDR3 is 17 amino acids. The germline CDR1 and CDR2 sequences are SGHTA and FQGNSA. With 3 bases clipped from V and 6 bases from J, the junction kept 10 bases outside the gene matches. DNA for the CDR3: TGTGCCAGCAGCTTTCCAACTAGCGGGAGGCGGGGGGATACGCAGTATTTT. This codes for CASSFPTSGRRGDTQYF.

This chain connects TRBV9 to TRBJ2-2, with 7 bases matching TRBD1. Germline V gene lookup returns CDR1 SGDLS and CDR2 YYNGEE. Losses at the gene ends were 4 bases for V and 1 base for J; bases not matched to a gene: 10. The CDR3 extends over 17 amino acids. The CDR3 protein is CASSPNTGTVNTGELFF. DNA for the CDR3: TGTGCCAGCAGCCCTAACACCGGGACAGTGAACACCGGGGAGCTGTTTTTT.

The chain employs TRBV6-6 and TRBJ2-1, with 8 bases fitting TRBD2. The CDR3 has 16 residues. Unmatched junction bases numbered 9, after V lost 6 bases and J lost 2 bases. Germline CDR1 and CDR2: MNHNY and SVGAGI (reference sequence). As DNA, the CDR3 is TGTGCCAGCAGCAGGGGACTAGTGGAACCCTACAATGAGCAGTTCTTC. It translates to CASSRGLVEPYNEQFF.

Comments on this clone: Other DNA sequences in the same sample also yield this CDR3. V gene TRBV9 combines with J gene TRBJ1-1, with D perhaps matching TRBD1 (5 bases). The CDR3 has 13 amino acids. V was trimmed by 0 bases and J by 6 bases, leaving 9 bases between them. CDR1 and CDR2 (germline): SGDLS, YYNGEE. CDR3 region: CASSVGWGAEAFF. CDR3 DNA: TGTGCCAGCAGCGTAGGCTGGGGCGCTGAAGCTTTCTTT.

This clone was detected only a few times. This chain joins TRBV27 and TRBJ1-5; no firm D call. Germline CDR1 and CDR2: MNHEY and SMNVEV (reference sequence). The V gene lost 6 bases and the J gene lost 6 bases, with 12 bases spanning the gap. The CDR3 runs 13 residues. CDR3 protein: CASSHRRLQPQHF. CDR3 nucleotide sequence: TGTGCCAGCAGCCACCGGCGGCTTCAGCCCCAGCATTTT.

J is TRBJ2-2 and V is TRBV28; possibly TRBD1 for D (5 bases). V gave up 6 bases and J gave up 5 bases, with 10 bases separating them. Looked up from germline, CDR1 is MDHEN and CDR2 is SYDVKM. CDR3 length: 13 amino acids. The CDR3 loop reads CASSRTNTGELFF. The CDR3 DNA reads as TGTGCCAGCAGCCGGACAAATACCGGGGAGCTGTTTTTT.

The sample holds a few counts of this clone. This chain connects TRBV6-1 to TRBJ1-4; D is undetermined. This CDR3 region has 14 residues. Trimming stripped 1 base from V and 1 base from J, with 4 bases between. Germline V gene lookup returns CDR1 MNHNS and CDR2 SASEGT. The CDR3 bases are TGTGCCAGCAGTGAAGGGGGAACTAATGAAAAACTGTTTTTT. It yields the protein CASSEGGTNEKLFF.

This chain connects TRBV28 to TRBJ1-1, with D unresolved. CDR1 MDHEN and CDR2 SYDVKM come from the germline V gene. The CDR3 runs 13 residues. Trimming cost V 5 bases and J 1 base, with 8 bases left between them. The chain's CDR3 is CASSRVGNTEAFF. Here the CDR3 DNA reads TGTGCCAGCAGTCGCGTGGGGAACACTGAAGCTTTCTTT.

V is TRBV7-6 and J is TRBJ1-4; D may be TRBD1 (6 bases). V dropped 2 bases and J dropped 10 bases, with 20 bases sitting between them. Germline V gives CDR1 SGHVS, CDR2 FNYEAQ. CDR3 length: 16 amino acids. CDR3 sequence: CASSLNEGGISGKLFF. The CDR3 region has the DNA TGTGCCAGCAGCTTAAATGAGGGGGGGATCTCCGGAAAACTGTTTTTT.

CDR3 bases: TGCGCCAGCAGCCAAGCCCTAGGGGCGGGGACCGGGGAGCTGTTTTTT. This gives the protein CASSQALGAGTGELFF. V and J are TRBV4-1 and TRBJ2-2; a weak D match, TRBD2 (6 bases). CDR1 is MGHRA, CDR2 YSYEKL, per germline. The CDR3 is 16 residues long. Trimming left V 1 base short and J 5 bases short, with 14 bases between.

As concerns this clone: No DNA is shown, since the ends of the CDR3 on it are uncertain; the CDR3 is the one TCRdb lists. The chain recombines TRBV15 with TRBJ2-3. In germline, CDR1 is LNHNV, CDR2 YYDKDF (reference sequence). The CDR3 spans 17 amino acids, including both terminal residues. This CDR3 reads CATSRDWGLGSSRDLYF.

V gene TRBV7-9 combines with J gene TRBJ2-7; tentatively, D is TRBD2 (6 bases). CDR3 length: 14 amino acids. Deletions cut 7 bases from V and 2 bases from J, with 15 bases between. Germline lookup yields CDR1 SEHNR and CDR2 FQNEAQ (reference sequence). As DNA, the CDR3 is TGTGCCAGCACCAGCCTAGCGCCGGCCTACGAGCAGTACTTC. Protein: CASTSLAPAYEQYF.

The chain uses TRBV4-1 and TRBJ2-3; the D call may be TRBD1 or TRBD2 (5 bases each). V lost 3 bases to trimming and J lost 9 bases, with 13 bases between them. The CDR3 consists of 13 residues. Germline CDR1 MGHRA, CDR2 YSYEKL. The chain's CDR3 is CASSQTGRGTQYF. The CDR3 DNA reads as TGCGCCAGCAGCCAGACGGGACGGGGAACGCAGTATTTT.

This clone is a singleton in its sample. The V gene is TRBV29-1, the J gene TRBJ1-5, with D possibly matching TRBD1 (5 bases). This CDR3 has 13 residues. Per germline, CDR1 SQVTM and CDR2 ANQGSEA. Trimming took 6 bases from V and 7 from J, leaving 16 bases between them. CDR3 DNA: TGCAGCGTCCAGGGAACGCAGGGCCAGCCCCAGCATTTT. This sequence encodes CSVQGTQGQPQHF. Full variable domain (rest looked up from reference TRBV29-1 and TRBJ1-5): SAVISQKPSRDICQRGTSLTIQCQVDSQVTMMFWYRQQPGQSLTLIATANQGSEATYESGFVIDKFPISRPNLTFSTLTVSNMSPEDSSIYLCSVQGTQGQPQHFGDGTRLSIL.

This sequence joins TRBV5-1 and TRBJ2-7; 16 bases align to TRBD2. This CDR3 comprises 15 residues. From germline, CDR1 is SGHRS and CDR2 YFSETQ. The J segment lost 6 bases and the V segment lost 4 bases, leaving 4 bases of the junction unmatched. CDR3 residues: CASSHGTSGRGEQYF. The CDR3 bases are TGCGCCAGCAGCCATGGGACTAGCGGGAGGGGCGAGCAGTACTTC.

This chain links TRBV7-9 with TRBJ2-5; TRBD1 might be the D (5 bases). V dropped 8 bases and J dropped 1 base, with 20 bases sitting between them. This CDR3 contains 16 residues. Germline V CDR1 and CDR2: SEHNR, FQNEAQ (reference sequence). The CDR3 protein is CASPSREGGIQETQYF. For the CDR3, the DNA is TGTGCCAGCCCCTCCAGGGAAGGTGGGATCCAAGAGACCCAGTACTTC.

Regarding this clone: This sample also contains other DNA sequences that code for the same CDR3. The chain uses TRBV2 and TRBJ2-1; 11 bases are shared with TRBD2. Germline loops: CDR1 SNHLY, CDR2 FYNNEI. This CDR3 region has 15 residues. V was pared by 3 bases and J by 4 bases, with 2 bases of the junction left unmatched. CDR3 in DNA: TGTGCCAGCAGTGAGGGACTAGCGGAATACAATGAGCAGTTCTTC. Translated: CASSEGLAEYNEQFF.

As regards this clone: In the same sample, other DNA sequences code for this CDR3. V is TRBV5-1 and J is TRBJ2-7, with D perhaps TRBD1 or TRBD2 (5 bases each). Germline loops: CDR1 SGHRS, CDR2 YFSETQ. Trimming pared 0 bases from V and 0 bases from J, leaving 7 bases between. The CDR3 extends over 14 amino acids. The CDR3 nucleotides read TGCGCCAGCAGCTTGGTCGGGGCCTCCTACGAGCAGTACTTC. It translates to CASSLVGASYEQYF.

V and J are TRBV28 and TRBJ1-5; tentatively, D is TRBD1 (6 bases). Trimming cost V 6 bases and J 0 bases, with 9 bases left between them. The CDR3 has 14 amino acids. Looked up from germline, CDR1 is MDHEN and CDR2 is SYDVKM. CDR3 DNA sequence: TGTGCCAGCAGAGGGGGATATAGCAATCAGCCCCAGCATTTT. Protein sequence: CASRGGYSNQPQHF.

The chain uses TRBV9 and TRBJ2-7; TRBD2 agrees at 8 bases. The V gene's germline CDR1 is SGDLS and CDR2 YYNGEE. Trimming cost V 0 bases and J 5 bases; bases outside gene matches: 10. The CDR3 spans 16 residues. DNA for the CDR3: TGTGCCAGCAGCGTAGGGGCCCACAGCGGGAGCCACGAGCAGTACTTC. Translating gives CASSVGAHSGSHEQYF.

This clone was detected only a few times. The chain has TRBV7-6 and TRBJ1-5, with D possibly TRBD1 on 5 matching bases. The CDR3 spans 14 residues. Trimming shortened V by 0 bases and J by 7 bases, and 10 bases separated the two germline ends. The germline V gene has CDR1 SGHVS and CDR2 FNYEAQ. CDR3 sequence reads: CASSLAVGDQPQHF. Written as DNA, the CDR3 is TGTGCCAGCAGCTTAGCTGTGGGGGACCAGCCCCAGCATTTT.